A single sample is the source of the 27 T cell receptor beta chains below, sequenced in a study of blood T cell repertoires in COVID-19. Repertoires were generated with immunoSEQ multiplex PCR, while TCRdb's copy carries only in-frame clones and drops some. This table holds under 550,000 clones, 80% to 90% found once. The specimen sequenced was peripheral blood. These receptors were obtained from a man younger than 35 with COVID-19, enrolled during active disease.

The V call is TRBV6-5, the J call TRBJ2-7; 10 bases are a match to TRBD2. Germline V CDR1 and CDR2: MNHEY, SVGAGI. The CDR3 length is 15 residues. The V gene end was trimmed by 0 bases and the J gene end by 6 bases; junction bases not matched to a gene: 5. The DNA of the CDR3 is TGTGCCAGCAGTTACTCGTCTAGCGGGAGTGGCGAGCAGTACTTC. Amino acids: CASSYSSSGSGEQYF.

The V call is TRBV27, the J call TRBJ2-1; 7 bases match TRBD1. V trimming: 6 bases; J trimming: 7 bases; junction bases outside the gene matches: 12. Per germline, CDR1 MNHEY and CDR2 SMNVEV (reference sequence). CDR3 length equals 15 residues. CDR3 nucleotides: TGTGCCAGCAGCACCCGTCCCTCCAGGGGGAATGAGCAGTTCTTC. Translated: CASSTRPSRGNEQFF.

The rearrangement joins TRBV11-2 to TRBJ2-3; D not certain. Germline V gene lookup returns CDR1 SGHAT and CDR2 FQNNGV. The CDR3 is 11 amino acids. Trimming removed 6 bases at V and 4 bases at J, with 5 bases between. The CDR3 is CASRAADTQYF. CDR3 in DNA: TGTGCCAGCAGGGCGGCAGATACGCAGTATTTT.

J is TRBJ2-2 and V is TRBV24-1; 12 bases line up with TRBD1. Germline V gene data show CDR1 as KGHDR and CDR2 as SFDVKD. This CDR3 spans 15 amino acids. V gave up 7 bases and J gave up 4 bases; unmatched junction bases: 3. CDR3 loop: CATRGDRGPTGELFF. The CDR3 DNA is TGTGCCACCAGAGGGGACAGGGGGCCCACCGGGGAGCTGTTTTTT.

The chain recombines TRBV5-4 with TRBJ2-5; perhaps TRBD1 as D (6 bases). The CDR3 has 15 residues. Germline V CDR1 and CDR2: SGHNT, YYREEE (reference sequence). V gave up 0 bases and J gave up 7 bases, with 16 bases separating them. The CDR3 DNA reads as TGTGCCAGCAGCTTGGCCAGGACAGCAATGGGGACCCAGTACTTC. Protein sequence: CASSLARTAMGTQYF.

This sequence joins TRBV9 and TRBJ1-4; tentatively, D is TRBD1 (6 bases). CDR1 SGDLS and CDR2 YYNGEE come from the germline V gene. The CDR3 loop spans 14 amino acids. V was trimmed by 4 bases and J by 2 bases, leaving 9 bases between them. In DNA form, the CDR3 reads TGTGCCAGCAGCCGGGGGGCTACTAATGAAAAACTGTTTTTT. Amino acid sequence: CASSRGATNEKLFF.

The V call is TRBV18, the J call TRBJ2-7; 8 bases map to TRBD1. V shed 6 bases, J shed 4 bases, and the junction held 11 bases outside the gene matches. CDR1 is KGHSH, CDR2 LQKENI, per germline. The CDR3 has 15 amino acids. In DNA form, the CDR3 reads TGTGCCAGCTCCGGGACAGGACGGAACATTTACGAGCAGTACTTC. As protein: CASSGTGRNIYEQYF. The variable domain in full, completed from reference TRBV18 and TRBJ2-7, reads NAGVMQNPRHLVRRRGQEARLRCSPMKGHSHVYWYRQLPEEGLKFMVYLQKENIIDESGMPKERFSAEFPKEGPSILRIQQVVRGDSAAYFCASSGTGRNIYEQYFGPGTRLTVT.

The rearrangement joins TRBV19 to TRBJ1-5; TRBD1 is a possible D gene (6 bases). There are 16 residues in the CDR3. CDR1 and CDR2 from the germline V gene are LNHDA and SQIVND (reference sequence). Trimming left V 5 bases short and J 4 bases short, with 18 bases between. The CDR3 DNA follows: TGTGCCAGTAGTTCCCCGGGACAAGACCGTAATCAGCCCCAGCATTTT. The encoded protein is CASSSPGQDRNQPQHF.

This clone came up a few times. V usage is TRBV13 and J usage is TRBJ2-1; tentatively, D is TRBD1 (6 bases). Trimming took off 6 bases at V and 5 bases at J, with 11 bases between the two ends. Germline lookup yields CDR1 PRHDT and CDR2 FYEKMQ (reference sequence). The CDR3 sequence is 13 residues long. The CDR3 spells CASRKGVNNEQFF. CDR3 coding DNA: TGTGCCAGCAGGAAGGGGGTGAACAATGAGCAGTTCTTC.

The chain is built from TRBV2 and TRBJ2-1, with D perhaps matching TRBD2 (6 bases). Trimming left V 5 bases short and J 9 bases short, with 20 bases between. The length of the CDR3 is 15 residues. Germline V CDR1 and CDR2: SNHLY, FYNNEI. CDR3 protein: CASSPPGLGGSEQFF. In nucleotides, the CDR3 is TGTGCCAGCAGTCCCCCGGGCCTCGGAGGGAGTGAGCAGTTCTTC.

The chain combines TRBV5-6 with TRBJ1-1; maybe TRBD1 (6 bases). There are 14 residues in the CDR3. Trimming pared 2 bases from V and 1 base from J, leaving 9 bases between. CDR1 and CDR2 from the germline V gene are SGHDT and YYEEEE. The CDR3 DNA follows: TGTGCCAGCAGCTTAGGCAGGGGGAACACTGAAGCTTTCTTT. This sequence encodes CASSLGRGNTEAFF.

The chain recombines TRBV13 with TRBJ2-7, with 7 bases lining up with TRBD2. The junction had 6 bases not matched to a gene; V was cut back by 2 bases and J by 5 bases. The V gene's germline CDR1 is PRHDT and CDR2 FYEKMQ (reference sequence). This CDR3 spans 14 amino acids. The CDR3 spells CASSLTGGSDEQYF. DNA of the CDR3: TGTGCCAGCAGCTTAACGGGGGGAAGCGACGAGCAGTACTTC.

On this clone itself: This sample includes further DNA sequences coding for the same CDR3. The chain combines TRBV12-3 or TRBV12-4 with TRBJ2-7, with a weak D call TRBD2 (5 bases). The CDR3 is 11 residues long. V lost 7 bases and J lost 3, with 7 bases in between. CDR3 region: CASTSGYEQYF. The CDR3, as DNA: TGTGCCAGCACCAGCGGCTACGAGCAGTACTTC.

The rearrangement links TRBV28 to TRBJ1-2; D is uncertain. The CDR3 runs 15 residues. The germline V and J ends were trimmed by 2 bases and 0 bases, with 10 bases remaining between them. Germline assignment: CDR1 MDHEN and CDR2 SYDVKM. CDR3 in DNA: TGTGCCAGCAGTTTAACTGGAGAAGCTAACTATGGCTACACCTTC. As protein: CASSLTGEANYGYTF.

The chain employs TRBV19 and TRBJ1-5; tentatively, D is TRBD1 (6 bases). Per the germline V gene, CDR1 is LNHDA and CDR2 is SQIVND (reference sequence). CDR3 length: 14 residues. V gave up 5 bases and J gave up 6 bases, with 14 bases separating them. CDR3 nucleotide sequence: TGTGCCAGTAGTGCCCAAACAGGGATTCAGCCCCAGCATTTT. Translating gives CASSAQTGIQPQHF.

The CDR3 nucleotides read TGCGCCAGCAGCCTGGACAGGGTTCGTGGCTACACCTTC. It specifies CASSLDRVRGYTF. This chain uses TRBV5-1 with TRBJ1-2; 8 nucleotides match TRBD1. J gave up 7 bases and V 4 bases, and 6 bases lay outside the gene matches. The CDR3 covers 13 residues. Germline CDR1 and CDR2: SGHRS and YFSETQ.

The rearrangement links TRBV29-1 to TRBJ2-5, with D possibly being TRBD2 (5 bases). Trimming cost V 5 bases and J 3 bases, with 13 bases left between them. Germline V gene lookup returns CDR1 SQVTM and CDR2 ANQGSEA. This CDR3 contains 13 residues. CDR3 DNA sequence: TGCAGCGTTCGACTACTAAATAAAGAGACCCAGTACTTC. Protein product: CSVRLLNKETQYF.

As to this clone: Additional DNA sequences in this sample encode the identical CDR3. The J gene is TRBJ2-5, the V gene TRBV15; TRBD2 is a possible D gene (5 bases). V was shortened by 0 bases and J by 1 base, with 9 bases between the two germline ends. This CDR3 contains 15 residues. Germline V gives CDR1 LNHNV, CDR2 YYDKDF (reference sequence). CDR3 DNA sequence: TGTGCCACCAGCAGAGATCGGGGAGTCCAAGAGACCCAGTACTTC. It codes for CATSRDRGVQETQYF.

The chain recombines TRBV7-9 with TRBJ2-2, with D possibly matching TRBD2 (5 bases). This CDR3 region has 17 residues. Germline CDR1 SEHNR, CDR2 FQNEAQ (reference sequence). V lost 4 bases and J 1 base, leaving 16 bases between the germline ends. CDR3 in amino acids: CASSWRSETENTGELFF. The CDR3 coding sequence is TGTGCCAGCAGCTGGAGGTCGGAGACTGAGAACACCGGGGAGCTGTTTTTT.

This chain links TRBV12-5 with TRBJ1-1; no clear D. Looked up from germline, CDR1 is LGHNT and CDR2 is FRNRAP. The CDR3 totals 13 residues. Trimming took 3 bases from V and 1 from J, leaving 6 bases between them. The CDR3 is CASGLLSNTEAFF. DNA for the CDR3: TGTGCTAGTGGTTTACTATCGAACACTGAAGCTTTCTTT.

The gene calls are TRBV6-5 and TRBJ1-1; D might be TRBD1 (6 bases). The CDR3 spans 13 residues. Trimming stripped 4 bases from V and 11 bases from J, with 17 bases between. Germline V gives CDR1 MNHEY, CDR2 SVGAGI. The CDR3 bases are TGTGCCAGCAGTTTAAACGGACAGTCTAACGCTTTCTTT. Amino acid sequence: CASSLNGQSNAFF.

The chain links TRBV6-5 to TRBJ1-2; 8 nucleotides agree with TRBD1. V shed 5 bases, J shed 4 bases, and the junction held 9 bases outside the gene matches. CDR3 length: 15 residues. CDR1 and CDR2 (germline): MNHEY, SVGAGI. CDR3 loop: CASSTPTGAPYGYTF. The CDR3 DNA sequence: TGTGCCAGCAGTACGCCGACAGGGGCCCCCTATGGCTACACCTTC.

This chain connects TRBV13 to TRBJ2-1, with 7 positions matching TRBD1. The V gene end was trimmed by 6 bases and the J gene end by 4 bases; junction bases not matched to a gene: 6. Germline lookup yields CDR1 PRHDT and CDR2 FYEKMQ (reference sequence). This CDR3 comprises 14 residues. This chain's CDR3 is CASRGTANYNEQFF. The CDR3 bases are TGTGCCAGCAGAGGGACAGCGAATTACAATGAGCAGTTCTTC.

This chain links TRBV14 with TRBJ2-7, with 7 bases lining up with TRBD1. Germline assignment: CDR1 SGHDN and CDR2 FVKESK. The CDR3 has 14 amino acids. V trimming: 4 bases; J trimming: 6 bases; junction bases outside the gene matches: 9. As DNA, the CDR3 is TGTGCCAGCAGCCGATCGGGACAGTTAGCCGAGCAGTACTTC. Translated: CASSRSGQLAEQYF.

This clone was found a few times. The CDR3 here is CASSLKGFSSGANVLTF. The CDR3 DNA follows: TGTGCCAGCAGTTTAAAGGGGTTCTCCTCTGGGGCCAACGTCCTGACTTTC. The gene calls are TRBV28 and TRBJ2-6; possibly TRBD1 for D (5 bases). Looked up from germline, CDR1 is MDHEN and CDR2 is SYDVKM. The CDR3 length is 17 residues. The V end was cut by 2 bases, the J end by 0 bases, with 11 bases between.

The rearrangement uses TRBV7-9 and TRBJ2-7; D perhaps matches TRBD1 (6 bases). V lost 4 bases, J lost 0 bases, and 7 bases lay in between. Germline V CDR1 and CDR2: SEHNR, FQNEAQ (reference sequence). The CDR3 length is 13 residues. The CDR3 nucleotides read TGTGCCAGCAGCTGGGACAACTCCTACGAGCAGTACTTC. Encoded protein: CASSWDNSYEQYF.

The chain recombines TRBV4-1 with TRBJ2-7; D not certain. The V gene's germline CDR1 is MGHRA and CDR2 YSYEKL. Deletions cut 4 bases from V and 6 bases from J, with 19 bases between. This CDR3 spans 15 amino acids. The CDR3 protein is CASSPRLQLYAEQYF. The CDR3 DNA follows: TGCGCCAGCAGCCCTCGTTTACAGCTCTACGCCGAGCAGTACTTC.